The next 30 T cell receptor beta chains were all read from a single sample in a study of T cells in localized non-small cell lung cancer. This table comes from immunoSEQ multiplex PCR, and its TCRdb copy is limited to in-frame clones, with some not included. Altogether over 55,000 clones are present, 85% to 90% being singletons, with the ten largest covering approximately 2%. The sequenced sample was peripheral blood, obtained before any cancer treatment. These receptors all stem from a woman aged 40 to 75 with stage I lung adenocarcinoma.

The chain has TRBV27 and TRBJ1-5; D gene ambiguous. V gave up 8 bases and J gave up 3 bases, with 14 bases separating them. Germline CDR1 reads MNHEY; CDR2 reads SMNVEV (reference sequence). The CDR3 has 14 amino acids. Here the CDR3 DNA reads TGTGCCAGCGGAGGAGGGTTACCCAATCAGCCCCAGCATTTT. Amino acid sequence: CASGGGLPNQPQHF.

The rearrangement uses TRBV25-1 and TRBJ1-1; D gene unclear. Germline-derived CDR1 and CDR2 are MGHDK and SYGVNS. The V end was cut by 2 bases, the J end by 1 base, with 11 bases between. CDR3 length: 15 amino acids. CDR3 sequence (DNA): TGTGCCAGCAGTGAAGAACGGACGGCGAACACTGAAGCTTTCTTT. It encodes CASSEERTANTEAFF.

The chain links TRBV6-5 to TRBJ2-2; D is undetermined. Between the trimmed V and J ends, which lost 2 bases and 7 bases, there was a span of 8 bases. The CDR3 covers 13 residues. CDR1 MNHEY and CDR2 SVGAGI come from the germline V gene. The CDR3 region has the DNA TGTGCCAGCAGTTACGGTCCTCTCGGGGAGCTGTTTTTT. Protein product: CASSYGPLGELFF.

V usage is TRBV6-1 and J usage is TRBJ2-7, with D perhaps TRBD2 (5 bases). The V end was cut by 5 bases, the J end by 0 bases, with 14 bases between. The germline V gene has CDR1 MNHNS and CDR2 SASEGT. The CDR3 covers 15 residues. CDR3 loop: CASSLALHSSYEQYF. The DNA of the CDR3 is TGTGCCAGCAGTTTAGCGCTTCACAGCTCCTACGAGCAGTACTTC.

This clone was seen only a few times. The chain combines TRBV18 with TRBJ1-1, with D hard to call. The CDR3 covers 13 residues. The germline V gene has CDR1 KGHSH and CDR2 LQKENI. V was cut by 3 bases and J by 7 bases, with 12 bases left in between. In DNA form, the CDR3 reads TGTGCCAGCTCACCTGGCCCTCCACTTGAAGCTTTCTTT. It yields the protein CASSPGPPLEAFF.

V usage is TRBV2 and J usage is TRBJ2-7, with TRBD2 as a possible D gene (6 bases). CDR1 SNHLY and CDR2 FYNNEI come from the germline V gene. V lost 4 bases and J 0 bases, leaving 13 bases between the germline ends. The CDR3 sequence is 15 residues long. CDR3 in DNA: TGTGCCAGCAGTGTGGAGGGGAGACGCTCCTACGAGCAGTACTTC. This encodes CASSVEGRRSYEQYF.

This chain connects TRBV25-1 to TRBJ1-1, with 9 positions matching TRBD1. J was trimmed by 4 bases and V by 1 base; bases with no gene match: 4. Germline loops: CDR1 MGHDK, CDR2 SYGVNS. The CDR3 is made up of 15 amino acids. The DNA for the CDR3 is TGTGCCAGCAGTGAATTGGGACAGGGAGGCACTGAAGCTTTCTTT. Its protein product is CASSELGQGGTEAFF.

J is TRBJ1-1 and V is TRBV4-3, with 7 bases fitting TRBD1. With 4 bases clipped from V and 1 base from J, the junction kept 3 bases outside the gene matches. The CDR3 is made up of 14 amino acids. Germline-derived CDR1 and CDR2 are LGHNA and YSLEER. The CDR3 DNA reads TGCGCCAGCAGCCTGGGACAGCCGAACACTGAAGCTTTCTTT. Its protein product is CASSLGQPNTEAFF.

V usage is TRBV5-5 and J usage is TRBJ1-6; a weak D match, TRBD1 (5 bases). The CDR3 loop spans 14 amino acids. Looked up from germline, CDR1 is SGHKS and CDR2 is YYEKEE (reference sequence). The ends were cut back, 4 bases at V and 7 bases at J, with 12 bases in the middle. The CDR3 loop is CASSVGRENSPLHF. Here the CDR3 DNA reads TGTGCCAGCAGCGTGGGACGTGAAAATTCACCCCTCCACTTT.

CDR3 bases: TGTGCCAGCAGCTTAGGCCGTCGGGGGGGCTATGGCTACACCTTC. Amino acid sequence: CASSLGRRGGYGYTF. The chain combines TRBV13 with TRBJ1-2; D is perhaps TRBD1 (5 bases). The V and J ends lost 0 bases and 4 bases respectively, with 12 bases between them. The germline V gene has CDR1 PRHDT and CDR2 FYEKMQ (reference sequence). CDR3 length: 15 residues.

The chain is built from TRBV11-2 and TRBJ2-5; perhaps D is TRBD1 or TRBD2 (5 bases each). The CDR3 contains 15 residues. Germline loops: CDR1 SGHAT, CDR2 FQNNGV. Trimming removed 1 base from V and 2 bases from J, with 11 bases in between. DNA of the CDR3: TGTGCCAGCAGCTTAGTCGGGACGCAACAAGAGACCCAGTACTTC. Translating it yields CASSLVGTQQETQYF.

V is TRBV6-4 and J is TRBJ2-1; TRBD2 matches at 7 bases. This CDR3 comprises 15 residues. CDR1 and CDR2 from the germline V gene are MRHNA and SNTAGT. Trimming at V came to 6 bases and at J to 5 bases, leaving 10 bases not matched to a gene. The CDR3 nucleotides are TGTGCCAGCAGCCTGGAACGGGGGGTCAACAATGAGCAGTTCTTC. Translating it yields CASSLERGVNNEQFF.

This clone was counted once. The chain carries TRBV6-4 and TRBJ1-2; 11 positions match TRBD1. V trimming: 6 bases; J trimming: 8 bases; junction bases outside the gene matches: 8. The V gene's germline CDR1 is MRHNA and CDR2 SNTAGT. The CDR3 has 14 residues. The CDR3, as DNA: TGTGCCAGCAGCTCTCGGGACAGGGGGAGAGGCTACACCTTC. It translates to CASSSRDRGRGYTF.

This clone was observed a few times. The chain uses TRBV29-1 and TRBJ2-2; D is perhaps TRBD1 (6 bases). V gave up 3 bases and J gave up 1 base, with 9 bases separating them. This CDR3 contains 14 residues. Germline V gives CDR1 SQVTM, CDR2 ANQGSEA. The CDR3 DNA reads TGCAGCGTTGAGGGGACAAAGAACACCGGGGAGCTGTTTTTT. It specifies CSVEGTKNTGELFF.

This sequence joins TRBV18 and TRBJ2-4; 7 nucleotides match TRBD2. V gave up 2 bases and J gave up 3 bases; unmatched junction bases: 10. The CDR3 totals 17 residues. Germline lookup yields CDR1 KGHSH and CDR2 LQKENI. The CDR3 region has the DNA TGTGCCAGCTCACCAATGAATAGCGGGCTTGGCAAAAACATTCAGTACTTC. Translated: CASSPMNSGLGKNIQYF.

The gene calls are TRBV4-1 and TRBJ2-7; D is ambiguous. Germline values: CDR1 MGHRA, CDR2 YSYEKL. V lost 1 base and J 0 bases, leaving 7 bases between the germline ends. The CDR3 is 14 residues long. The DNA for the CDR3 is TGCGCCAGCAGCCAAGGGGCCAGCTCCTACGAGCAGTACTTC. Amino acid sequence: CASSQGASSYEQYF.

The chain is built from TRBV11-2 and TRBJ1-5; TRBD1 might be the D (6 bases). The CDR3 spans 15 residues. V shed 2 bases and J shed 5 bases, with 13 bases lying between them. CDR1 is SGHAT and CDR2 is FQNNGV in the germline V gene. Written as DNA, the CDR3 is TGTGCCAGCAGCTTATCTGCCAGGGGTGATCAGCCCCAGCATTTT. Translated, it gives CASSLSARGDQPQHF.

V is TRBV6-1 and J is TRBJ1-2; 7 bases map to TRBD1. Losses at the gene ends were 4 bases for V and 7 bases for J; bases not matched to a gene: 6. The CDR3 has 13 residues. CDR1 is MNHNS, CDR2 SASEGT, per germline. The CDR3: CASSAGDSTGYTF. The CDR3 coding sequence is TGTGCCAGCAGTGCGGGGGACAGTACTGGCTACACCTTC.

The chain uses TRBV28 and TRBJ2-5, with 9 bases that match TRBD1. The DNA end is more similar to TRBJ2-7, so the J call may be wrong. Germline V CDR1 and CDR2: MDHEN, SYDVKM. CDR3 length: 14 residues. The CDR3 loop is CASLGQGQTYEQYF. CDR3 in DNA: TGTGCCAGCCTTGGACAGGGGCAAACCTACGAGCAGTACTTC.

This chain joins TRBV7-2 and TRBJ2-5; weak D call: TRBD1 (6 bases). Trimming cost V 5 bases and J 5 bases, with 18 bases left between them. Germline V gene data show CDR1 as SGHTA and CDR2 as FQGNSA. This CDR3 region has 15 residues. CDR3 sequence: CASSPSSGGRETQYF. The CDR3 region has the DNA TGTGCCAGCAGCCCGTCCTCTGGGGGCAGGGAGACCCAGTACTTC.

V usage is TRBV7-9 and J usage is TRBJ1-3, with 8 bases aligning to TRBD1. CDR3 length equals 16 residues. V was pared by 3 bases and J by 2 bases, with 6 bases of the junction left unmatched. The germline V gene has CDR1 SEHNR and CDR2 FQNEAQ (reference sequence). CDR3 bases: TGTGCCAGCAGCTTCGCCCAGGGGGCCCCTGGAAACACCATATATTTT. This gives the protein CASSFAQGAPGNTIYF.

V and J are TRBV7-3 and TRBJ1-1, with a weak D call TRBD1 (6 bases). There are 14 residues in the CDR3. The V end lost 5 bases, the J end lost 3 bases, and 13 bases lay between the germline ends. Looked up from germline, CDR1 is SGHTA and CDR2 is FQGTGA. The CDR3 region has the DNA TGTGCCAGCAGCCAACAGGGTCCGTACACTGAAGCTTTCTTT. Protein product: CASSQQGPYTEAFF.

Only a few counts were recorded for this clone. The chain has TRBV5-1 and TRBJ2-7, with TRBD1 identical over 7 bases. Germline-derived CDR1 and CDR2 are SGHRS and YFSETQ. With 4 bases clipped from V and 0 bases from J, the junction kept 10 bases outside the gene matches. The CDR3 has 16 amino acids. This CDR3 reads CASSIGQAWTSYEQYF. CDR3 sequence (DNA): TGCGCCAGCAGCATCGGACAGGCTTGGACCTCCTACGAGCAGTACTTC.

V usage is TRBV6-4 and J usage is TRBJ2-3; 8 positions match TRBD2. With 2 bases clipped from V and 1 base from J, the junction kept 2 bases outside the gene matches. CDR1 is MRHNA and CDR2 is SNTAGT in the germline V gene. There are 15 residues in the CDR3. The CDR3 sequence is CASSDRAGGTDTQYF. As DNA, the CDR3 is TGTGCCAGCAGTGACCGAGCGGGAGGCACAGATACGCAGTATTTT.

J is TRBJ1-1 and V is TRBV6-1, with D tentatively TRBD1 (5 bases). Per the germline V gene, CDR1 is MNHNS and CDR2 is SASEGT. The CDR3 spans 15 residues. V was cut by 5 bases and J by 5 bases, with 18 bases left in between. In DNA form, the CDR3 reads TGTGCCAGCAGTACAAATCTTAATGGGGGGACTGAAGCTTTCTTT. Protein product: CASSTNLNGGTEAFF.

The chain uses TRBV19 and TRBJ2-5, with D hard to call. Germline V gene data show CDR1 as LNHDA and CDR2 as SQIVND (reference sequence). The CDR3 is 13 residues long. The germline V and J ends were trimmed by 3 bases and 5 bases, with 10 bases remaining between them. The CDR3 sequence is CASSIPLSETQYF. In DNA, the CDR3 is TGTGCCAGTAGTATTCCGCTCTCCGAGACCCAGTACTTC.

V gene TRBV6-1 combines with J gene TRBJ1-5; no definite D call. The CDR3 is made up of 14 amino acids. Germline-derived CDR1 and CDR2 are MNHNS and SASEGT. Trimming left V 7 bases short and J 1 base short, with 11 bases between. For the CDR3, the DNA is TGTGCCAGCACCGGGGAAAGAAGCAATCAGCCCCAGCATTTT. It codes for CASTGERSNQPQHF.

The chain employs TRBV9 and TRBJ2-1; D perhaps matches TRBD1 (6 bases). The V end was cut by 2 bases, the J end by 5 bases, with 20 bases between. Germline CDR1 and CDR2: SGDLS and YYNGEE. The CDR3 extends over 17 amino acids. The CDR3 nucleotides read TGTGCCAGCAGCGTTTCCGCCCTTGGACAGCTCCACAATGAGCAGTTCTTC. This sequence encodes CASSVSALGQLHNEQFF.

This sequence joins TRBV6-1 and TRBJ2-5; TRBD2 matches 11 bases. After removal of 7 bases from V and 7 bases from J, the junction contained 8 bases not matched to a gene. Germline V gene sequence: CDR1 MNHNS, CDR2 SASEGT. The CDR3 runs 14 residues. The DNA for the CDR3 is TGTGCCAGCATCAGTAGCGGGGGGGCCGGGACCCAGTACTTC. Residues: CASISSGGAGTQYF.

CDR3 loop: CASSIGGSNTDTQYF. CDR3 DNA sequence: TGTGCCAGTAGTATCGGGGGATCCAACACAGATACGCAGTATTTT. V is TRBV19 and J is TRBJ2-3; possibly TRBD2 for D (6 bases). Per germline, CDR1 LNHDA and CDR2 SQIVND (reference sequence). Trimming took 3 bases from V and 2 from J, leaving 12 bases between them. This CDR3 comprises 15 residues.